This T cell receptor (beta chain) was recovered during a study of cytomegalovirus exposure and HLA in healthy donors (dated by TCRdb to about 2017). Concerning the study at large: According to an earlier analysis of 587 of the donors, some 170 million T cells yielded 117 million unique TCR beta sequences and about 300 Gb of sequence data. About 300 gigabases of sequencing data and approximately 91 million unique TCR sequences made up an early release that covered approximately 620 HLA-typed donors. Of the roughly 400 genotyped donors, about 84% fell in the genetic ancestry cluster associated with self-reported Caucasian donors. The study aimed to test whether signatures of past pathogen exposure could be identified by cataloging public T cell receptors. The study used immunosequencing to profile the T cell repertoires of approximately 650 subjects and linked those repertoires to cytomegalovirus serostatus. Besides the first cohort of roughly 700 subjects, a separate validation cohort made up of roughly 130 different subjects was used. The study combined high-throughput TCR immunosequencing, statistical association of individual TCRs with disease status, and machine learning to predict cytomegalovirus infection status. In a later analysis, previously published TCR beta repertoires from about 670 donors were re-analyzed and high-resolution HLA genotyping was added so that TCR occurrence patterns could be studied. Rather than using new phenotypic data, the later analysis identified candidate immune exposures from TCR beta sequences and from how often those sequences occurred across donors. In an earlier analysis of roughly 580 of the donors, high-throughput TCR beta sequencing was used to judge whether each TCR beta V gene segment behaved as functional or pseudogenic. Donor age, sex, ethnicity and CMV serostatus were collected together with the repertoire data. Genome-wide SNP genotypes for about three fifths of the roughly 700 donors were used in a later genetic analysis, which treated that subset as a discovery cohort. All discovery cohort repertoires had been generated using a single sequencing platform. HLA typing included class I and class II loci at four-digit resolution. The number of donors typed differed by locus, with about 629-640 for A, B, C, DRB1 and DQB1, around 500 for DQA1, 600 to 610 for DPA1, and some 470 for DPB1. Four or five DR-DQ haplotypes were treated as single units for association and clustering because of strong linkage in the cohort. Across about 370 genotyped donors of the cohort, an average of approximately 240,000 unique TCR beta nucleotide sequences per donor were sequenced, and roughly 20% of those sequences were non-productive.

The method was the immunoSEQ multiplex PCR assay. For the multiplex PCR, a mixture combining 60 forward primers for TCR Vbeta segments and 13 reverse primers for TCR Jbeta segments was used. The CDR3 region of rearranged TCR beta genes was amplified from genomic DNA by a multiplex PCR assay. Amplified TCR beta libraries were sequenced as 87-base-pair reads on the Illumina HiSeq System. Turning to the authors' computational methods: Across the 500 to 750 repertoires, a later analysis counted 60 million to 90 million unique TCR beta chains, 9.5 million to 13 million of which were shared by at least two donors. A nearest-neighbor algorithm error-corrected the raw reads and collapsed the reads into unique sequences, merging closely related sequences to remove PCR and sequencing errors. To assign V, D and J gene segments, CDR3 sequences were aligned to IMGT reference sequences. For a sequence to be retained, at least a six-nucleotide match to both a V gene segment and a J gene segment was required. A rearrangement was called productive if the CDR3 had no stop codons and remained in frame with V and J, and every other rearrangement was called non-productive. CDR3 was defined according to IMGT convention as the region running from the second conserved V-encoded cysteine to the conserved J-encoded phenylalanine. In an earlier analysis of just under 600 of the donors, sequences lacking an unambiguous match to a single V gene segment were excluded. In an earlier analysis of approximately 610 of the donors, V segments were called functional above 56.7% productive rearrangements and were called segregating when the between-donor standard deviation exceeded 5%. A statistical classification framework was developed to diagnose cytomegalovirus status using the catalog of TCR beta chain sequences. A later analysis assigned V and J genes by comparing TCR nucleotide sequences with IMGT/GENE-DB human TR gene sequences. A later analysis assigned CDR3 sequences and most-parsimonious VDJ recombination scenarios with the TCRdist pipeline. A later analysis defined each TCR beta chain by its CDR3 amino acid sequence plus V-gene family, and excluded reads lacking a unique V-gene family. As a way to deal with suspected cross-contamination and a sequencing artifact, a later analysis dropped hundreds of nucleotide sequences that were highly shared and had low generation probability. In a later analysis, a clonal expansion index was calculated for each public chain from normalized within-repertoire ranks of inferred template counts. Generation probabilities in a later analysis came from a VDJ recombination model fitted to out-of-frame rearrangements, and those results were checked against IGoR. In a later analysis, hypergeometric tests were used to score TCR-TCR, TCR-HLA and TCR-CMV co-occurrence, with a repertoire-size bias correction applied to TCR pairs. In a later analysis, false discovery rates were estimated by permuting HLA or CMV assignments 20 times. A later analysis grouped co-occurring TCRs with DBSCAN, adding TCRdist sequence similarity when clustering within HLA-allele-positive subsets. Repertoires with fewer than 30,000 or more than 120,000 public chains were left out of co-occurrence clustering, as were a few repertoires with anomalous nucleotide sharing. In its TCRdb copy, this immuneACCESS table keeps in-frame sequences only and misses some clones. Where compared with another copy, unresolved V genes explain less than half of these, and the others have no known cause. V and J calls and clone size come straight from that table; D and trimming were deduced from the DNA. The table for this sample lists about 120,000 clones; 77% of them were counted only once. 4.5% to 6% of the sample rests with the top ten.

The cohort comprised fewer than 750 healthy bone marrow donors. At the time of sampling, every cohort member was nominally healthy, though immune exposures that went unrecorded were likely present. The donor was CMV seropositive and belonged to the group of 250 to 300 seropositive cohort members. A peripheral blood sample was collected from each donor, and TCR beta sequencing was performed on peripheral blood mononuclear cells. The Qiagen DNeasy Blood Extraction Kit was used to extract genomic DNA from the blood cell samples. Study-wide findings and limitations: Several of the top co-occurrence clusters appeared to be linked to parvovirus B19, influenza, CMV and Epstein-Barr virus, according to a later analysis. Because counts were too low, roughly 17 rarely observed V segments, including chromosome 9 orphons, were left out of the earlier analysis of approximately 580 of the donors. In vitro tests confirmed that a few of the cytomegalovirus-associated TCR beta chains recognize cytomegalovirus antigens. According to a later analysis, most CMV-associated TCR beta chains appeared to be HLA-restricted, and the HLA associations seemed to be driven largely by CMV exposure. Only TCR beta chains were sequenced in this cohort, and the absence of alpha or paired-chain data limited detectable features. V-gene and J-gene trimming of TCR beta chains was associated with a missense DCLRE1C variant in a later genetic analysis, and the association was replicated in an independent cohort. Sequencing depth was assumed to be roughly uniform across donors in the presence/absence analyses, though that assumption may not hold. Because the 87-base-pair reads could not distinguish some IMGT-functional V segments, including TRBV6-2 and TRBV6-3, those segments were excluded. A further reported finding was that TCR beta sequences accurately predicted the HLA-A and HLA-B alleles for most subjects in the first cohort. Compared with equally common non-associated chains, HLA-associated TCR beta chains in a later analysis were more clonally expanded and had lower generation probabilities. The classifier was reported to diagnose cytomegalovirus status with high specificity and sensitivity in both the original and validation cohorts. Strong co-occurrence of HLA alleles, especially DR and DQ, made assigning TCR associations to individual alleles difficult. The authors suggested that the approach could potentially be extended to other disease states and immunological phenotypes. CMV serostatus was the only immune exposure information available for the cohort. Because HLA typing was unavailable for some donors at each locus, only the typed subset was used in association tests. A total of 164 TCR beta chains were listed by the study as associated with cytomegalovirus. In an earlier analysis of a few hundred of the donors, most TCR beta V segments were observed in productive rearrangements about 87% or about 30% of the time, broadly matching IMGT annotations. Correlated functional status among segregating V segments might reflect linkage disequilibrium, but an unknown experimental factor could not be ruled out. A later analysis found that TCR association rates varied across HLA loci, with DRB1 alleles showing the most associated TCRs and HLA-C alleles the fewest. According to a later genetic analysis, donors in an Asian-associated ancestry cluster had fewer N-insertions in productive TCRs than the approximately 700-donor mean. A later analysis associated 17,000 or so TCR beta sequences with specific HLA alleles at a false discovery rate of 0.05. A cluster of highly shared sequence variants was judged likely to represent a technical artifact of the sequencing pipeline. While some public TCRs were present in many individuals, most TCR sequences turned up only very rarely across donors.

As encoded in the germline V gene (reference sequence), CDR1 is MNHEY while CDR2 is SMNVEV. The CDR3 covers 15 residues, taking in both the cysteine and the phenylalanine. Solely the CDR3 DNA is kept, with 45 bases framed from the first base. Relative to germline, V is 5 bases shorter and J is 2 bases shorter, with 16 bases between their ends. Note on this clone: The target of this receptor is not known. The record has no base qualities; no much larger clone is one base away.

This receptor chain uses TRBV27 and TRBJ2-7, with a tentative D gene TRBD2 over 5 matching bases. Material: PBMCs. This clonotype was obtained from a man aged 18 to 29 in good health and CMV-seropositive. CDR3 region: CASSLPSEGAYEQYF. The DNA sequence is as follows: TGTGCCAGCAGTCTCCCTTCTGAGGGTGCCTACGAGCAGTACTTC.